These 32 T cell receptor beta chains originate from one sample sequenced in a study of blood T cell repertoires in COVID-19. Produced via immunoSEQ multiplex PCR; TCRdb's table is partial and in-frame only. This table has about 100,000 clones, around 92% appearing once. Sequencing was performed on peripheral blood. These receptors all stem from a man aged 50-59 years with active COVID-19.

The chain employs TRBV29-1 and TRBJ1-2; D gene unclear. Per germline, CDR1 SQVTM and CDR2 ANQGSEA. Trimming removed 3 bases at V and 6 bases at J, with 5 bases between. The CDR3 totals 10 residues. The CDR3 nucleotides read TGCAGCGTTGACGGGGATGGCTACACCTTC. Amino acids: CSVDGDGYTF.

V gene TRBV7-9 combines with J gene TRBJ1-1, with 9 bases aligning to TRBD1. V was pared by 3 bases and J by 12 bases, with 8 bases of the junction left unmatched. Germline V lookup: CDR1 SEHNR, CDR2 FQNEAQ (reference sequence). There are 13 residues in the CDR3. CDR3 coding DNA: TGTGCCAGCAGCTTTGGGACAGGGCCTTTGACTTTCTTT. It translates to CASSFGTGPLTFF. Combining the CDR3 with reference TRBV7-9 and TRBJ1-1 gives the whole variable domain DTGVSQNPRHKITKRGQNVTFRCDPISEHNRLYWYRQTLGQGPEFLTYFQNEAQLEKSRLLSDRFSAERPKGSFSTLEIQRTEQGDSAMYLCASSFGTGPLTFFGQGTRLTVV.

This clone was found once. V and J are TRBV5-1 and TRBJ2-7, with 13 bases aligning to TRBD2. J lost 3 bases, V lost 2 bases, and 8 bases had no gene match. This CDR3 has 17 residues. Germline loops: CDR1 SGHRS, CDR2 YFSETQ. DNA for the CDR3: TGCGCCAGCAGCTTAGGGACTAGCGGGACCTTTCGCTACGAGCAGTACTTC. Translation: CASSLGTSGTFRYEQYF.

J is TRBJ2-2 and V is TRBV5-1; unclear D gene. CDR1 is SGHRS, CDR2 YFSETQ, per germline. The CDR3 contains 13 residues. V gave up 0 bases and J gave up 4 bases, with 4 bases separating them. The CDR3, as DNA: TGCGCCAGCAGCTTGGGCGTCACCGGGGAGCTGTTTTTT. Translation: CASSLGVTGELFF.

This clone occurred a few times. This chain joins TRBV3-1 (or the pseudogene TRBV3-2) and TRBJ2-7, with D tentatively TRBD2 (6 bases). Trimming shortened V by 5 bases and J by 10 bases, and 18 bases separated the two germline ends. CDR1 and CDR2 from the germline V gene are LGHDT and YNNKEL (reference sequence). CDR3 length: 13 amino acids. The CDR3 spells CASSISRDGRQYF. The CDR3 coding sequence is TGTGCCAGCAGCATAAGCAGAGACGGGAGACAGTACTTC.

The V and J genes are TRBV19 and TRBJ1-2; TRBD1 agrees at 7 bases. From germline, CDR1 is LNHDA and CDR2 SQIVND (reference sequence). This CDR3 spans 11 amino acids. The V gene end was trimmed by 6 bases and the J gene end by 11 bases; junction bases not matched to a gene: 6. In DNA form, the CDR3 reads TGTGCCAGTAGCTGGACAGGCGGATACACCTTC. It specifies CASSWTGGYTF.

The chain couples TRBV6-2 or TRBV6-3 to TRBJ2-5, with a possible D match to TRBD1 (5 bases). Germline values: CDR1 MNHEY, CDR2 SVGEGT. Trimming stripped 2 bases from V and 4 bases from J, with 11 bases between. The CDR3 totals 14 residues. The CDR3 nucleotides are TGTGCCAGCAGTTACGACAGTCCAGGAGAGACCCAGTACTTC. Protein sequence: CASSYDSPGETQYF.

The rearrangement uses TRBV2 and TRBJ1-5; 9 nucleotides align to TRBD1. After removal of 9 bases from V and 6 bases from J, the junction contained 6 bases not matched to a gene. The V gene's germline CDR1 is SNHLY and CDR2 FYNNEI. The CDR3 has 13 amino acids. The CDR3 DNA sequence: TGTGCCAGTAGGGGACAGGGTCCTCAGCCCCAGCATTTT. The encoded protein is CASRGQGPQPQHF.

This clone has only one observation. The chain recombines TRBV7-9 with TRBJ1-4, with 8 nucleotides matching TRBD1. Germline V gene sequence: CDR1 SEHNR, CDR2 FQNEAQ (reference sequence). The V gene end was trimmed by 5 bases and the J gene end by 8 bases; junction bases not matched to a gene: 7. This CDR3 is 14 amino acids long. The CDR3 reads CASSPTGVEEKLFF. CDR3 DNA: TGTGCCAGCAGCCCGACAGGGGTGGAAGAAAAACTGTTTTTT.

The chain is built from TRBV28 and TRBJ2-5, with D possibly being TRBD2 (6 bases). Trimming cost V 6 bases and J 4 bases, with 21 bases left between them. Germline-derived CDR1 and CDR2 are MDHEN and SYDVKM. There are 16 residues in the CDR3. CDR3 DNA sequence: TGTGCCAGCAGCACCGGAGCCCGGGGGTCAGGAGAGACCCAGTACTTC. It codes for CASSTGARGSGETQYF.

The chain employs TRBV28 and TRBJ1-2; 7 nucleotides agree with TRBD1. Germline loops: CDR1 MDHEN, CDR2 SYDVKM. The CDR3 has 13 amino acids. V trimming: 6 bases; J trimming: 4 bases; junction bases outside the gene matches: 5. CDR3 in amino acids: CASSRGQVYGYTF. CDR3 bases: TGTGCCAGCAGCAGAGGACAGGTCTATGGCTACACCTTC.

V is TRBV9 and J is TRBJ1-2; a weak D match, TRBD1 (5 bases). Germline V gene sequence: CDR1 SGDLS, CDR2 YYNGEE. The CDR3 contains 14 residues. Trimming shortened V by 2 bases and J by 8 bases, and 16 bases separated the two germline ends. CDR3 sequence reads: CASSVTPQGGGYTF. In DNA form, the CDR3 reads TGTGCCAGCAGCGTCACCCCTCAGGGCGGAGGCTACACCTTC.

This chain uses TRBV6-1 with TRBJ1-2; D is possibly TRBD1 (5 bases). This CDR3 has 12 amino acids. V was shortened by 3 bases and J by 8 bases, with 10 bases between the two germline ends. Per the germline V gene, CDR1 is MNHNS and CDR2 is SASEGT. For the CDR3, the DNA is TGTGCCAGCAGTGACGGGGGTATGGGCTACACCTTC. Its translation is CASSDGGMGYTF.

The chain's CDR3 is CASSIAGASGDEQYF. The DNA of the CDR3 is TGTGCCAGCAGTATAGCGGGAGCCTCCGGGGACGAGCAGTACTTC. This sequence joins TRBV28 and TRBJ2-7; TRBD2 matches at 9 bases. J was trimmed by 5 bases and V by 5 bases; bases with no gene match: 10. This CDR3 is 15 amino acids long. CDR1 and CDR2 (germline): MDHEN, SYDVKM.

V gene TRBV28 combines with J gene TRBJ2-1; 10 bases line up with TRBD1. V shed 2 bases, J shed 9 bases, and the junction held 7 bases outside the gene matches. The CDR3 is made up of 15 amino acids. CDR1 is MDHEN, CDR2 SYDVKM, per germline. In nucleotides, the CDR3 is TGTGCCAGCAGTTTACGTCCCGGGACAGGGGTTGAGCAGTTCTTC. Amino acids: CASSLRPGTGVEQFF.

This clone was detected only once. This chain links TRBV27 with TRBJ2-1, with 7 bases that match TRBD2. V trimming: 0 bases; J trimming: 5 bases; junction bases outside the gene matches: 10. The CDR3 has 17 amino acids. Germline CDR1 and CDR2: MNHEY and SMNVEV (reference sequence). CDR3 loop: CASSLSGGFKANNEQFF. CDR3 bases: TGTGCCAGCAGTTTATCCGGGGGGTTTAAAGCAAACAATGAGCAGTTCTTC.

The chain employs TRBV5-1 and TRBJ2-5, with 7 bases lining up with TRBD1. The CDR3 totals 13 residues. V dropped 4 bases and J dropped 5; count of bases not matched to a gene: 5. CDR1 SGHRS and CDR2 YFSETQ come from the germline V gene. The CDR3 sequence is CASSPGGFETQYF. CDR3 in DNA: TGCGCCAGCAGCCCAGGGGGATTCGAGACCCAGTACTTC.

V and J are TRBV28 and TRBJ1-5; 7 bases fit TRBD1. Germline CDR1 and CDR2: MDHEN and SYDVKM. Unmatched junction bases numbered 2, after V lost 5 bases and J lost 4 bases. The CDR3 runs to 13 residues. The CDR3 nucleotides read TGTGCCAGCAGTCGACAGGGTAATCAGCCCCAGCATTTT. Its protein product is CASSRQGNQPQHF.

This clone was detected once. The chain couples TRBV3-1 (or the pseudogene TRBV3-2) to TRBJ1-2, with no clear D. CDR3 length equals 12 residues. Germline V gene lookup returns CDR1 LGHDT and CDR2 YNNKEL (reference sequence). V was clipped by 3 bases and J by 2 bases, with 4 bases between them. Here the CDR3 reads CASSQGNYGYTF. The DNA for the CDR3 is TGTGCCAGCAGCCAGGGCAACTATGGCTACACCTTC.

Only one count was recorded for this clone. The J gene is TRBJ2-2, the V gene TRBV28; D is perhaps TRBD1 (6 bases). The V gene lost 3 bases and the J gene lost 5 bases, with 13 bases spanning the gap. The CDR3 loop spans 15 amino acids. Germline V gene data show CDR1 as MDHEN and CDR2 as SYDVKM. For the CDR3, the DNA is TGTGCCAGCAGTTTTATGACAGGCCTAACCGGGGAGCTGTTTTTT. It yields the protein CASSFMTGLTGELFF.

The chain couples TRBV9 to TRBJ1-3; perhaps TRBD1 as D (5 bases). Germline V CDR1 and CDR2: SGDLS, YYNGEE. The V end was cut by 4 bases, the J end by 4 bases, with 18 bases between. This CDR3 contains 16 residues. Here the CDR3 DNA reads TGTGCCAGCAGCCAATACCATACTGGGGCGGGAAACACCATATATTTT. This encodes CASSQYHTGAGNTIYF.

CDR3 loop: CAISELGHGANSPLHF. DNA for the CDR3: TGTGCCATCAGTGAGTTAGGACACGGAGCGAATTCACCCCTCCACTTT. The rearrangement uses TRBV10-3 and TRBJ1-6, with D perhaps TRBD1 (5 bases). Germline V gene sequence: CDR1 ENHRY, CDR2 SYGVKD. Trimming shortened V by 1 base and J by 7 bases, and 14 bases separated the two germline ends. This CDR3 region has 16 residues.

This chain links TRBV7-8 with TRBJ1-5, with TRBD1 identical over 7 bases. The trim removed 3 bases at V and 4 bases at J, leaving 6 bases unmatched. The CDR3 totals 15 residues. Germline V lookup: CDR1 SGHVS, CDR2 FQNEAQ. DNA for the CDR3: TGTGCCAGCAGCTTTGCCGGGACAGCGAATCAGCCCCAGCATTTT. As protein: CASSFAGTANQPQHF.

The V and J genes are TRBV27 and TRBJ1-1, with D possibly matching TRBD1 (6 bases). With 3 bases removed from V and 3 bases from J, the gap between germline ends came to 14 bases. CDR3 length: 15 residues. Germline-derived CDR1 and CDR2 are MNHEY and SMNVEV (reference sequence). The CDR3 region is CASSLFAGVYTEAFF. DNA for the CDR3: TGTGCCAGCAGTTTGTTTGCAGGGGTTTACACTGAAGCTTTCTTT.

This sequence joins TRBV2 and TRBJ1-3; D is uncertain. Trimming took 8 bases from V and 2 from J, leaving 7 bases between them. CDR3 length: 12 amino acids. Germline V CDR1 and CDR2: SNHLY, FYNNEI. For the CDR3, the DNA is TGTGCCAGCCTCGGGGCTGGAAACACCATATATTTT. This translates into CASLGAGNTIYF.

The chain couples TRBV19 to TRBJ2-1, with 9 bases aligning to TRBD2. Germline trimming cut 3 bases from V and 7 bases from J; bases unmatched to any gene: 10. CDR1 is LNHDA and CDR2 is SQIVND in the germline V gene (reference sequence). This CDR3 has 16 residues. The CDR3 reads CASSIRSSGSLNEQFF. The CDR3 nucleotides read TGTGCCAGTAGTATTCGGAGTAGCGGGAGTCTGAATGAGCAGTTCTTC.

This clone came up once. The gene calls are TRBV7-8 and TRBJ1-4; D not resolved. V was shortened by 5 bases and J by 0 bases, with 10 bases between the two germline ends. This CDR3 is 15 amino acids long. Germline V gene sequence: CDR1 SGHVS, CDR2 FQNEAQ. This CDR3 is CASSRQEATNEKLFF. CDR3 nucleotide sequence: TGTGCCAGCAGCCGCCAAGAGGCAACTAATGAAAAACTGTTTTTT.

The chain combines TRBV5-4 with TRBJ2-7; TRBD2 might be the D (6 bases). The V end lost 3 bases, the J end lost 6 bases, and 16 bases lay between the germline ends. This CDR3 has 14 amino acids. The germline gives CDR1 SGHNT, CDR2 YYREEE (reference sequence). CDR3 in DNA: TGTGCCAGCAGCTCGCCGGGACTGCCCCTCGAGCAGTACTTC. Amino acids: CASSSPGLPLEQYF.

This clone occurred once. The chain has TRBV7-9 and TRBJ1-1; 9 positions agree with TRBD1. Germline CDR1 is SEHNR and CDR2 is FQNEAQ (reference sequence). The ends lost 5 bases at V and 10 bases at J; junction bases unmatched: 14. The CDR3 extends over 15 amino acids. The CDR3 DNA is TGTGCCAGCAGCCAATCCCAAGTGACAGGGGGTTCAGCTTTCTTT. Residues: CASSQSQVTGGSAFF.

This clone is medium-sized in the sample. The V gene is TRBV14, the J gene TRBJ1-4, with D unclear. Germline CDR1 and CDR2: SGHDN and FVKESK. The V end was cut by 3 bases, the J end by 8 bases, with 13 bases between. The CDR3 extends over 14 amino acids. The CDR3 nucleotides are TGTGCCAGCAGCCACCTGAGTGGGGAGGAAAAACTGTTTTTT. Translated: CASSHLSGEEKLFF.

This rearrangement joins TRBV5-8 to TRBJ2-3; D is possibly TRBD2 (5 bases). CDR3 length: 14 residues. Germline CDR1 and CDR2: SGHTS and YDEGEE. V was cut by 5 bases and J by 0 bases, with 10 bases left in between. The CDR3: CASRPGTSTDTQYF. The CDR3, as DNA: TGTGCCAGCAGACCGGGAACTAGCACAGATACGCAGTATTTT. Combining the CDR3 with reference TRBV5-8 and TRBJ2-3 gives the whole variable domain EAGVTQSPTHLIKTRGQQATLRCSPISGHTSVYWYQQALGLGLQFLLWYDEGEERNRGNFPPRFSGRQFPNYSSELNVNALELEDSALYLCASRPGTSTDTQYFGPGTRLTVL.

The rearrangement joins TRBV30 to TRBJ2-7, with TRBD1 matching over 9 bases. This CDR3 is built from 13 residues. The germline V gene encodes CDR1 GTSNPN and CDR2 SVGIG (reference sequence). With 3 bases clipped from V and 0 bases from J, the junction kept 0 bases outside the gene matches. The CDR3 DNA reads TGTGCCTGGAGGACAGGGGGCTCCTACGAGCAGTACTTC. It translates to CAWRTGGSYEQYF.